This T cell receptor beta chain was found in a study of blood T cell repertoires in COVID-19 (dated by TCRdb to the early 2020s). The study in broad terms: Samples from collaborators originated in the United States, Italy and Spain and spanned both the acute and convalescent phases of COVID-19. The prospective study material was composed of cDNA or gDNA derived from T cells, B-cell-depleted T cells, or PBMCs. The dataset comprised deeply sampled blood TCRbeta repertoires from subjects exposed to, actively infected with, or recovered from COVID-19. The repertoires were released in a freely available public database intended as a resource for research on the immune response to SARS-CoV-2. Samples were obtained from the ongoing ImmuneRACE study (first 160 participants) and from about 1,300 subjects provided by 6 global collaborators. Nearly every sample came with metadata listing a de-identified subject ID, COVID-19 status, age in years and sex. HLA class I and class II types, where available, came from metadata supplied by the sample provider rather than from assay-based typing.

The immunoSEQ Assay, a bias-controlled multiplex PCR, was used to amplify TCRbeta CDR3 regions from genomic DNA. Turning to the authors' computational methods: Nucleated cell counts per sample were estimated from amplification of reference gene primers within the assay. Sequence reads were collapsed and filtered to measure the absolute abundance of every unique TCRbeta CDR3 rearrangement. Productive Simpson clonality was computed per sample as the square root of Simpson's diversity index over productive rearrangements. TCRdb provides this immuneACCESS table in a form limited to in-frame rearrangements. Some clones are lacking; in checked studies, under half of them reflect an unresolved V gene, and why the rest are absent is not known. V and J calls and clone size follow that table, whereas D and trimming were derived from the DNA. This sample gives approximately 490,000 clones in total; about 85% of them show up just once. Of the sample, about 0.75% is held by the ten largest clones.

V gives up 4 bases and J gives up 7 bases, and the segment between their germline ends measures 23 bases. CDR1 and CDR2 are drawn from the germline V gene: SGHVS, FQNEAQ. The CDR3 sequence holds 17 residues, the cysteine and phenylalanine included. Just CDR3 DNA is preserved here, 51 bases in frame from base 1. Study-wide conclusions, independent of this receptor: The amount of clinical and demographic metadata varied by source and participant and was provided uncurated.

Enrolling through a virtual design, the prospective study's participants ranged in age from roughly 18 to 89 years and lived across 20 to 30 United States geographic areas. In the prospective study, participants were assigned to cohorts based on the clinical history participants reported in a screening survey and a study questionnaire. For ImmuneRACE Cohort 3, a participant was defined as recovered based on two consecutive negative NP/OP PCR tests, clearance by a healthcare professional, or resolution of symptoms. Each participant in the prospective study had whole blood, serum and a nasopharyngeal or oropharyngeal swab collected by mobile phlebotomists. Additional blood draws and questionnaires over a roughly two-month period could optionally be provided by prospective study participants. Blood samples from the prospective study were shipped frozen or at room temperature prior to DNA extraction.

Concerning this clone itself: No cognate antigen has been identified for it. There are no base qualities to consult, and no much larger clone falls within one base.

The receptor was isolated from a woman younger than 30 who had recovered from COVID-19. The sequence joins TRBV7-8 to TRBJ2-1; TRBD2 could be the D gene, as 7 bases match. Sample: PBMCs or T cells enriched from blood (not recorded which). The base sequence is TGTGCCAGCAGCTCCGTAGGATTGGGGGGGGCGGGAAATGAGCAGTTCTTC. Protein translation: CASSSVGLGGAGNEQFF.